The clone carrying this T cell receptor beta chain was recorded once. This specimen belongs to a study of radiotherapy plus CTLA-4 blockade in lung cancer. Sequencing used immunoSEQ multiplex PCR; TCRdb keeps in-frame clones, though not all of them. This sample has 47,000 or so clones; 70% to 90% occur once, and the top ten carry around a quarter. The CDR3 is 13 amino acids. Germline V gives CDR1 SGHAT, CDR2 FQNNGV. V lost 3 bases to trimming and J lost 6 bases; unmatched junction nucleotides: 4. The chain uses TRBV11-2 and TRBJ1-1, with 7 bases lining up with TRBD1. The source material was peripheral blood, sampled from a patient treated with radiotherapy plus ipilimumab. This TCR derives from a human donor with non-small cell lung cancer whose response to radiotherapy plus ipilimumab could not be evaluated. The CDR3 DNA is TGTGCCAGCAGCTTTCAGGGGGACCCTGAAGCTTTCTTT. Translated, it gives CASSFQGDPEAFF.